This is a list of T cell receptor beta chains from one sample in a study of blood T cell repertoires in COVID-19. Using immunoSEQ multiplex PCR, the repertoire was profiled, and TCRdb retains in-frame clones only, with some absent. This table has about 42,000 clones, more than 60% appearing once. Sequencing input: peripheral blood. Every receptor here comes from a woman between 65 and 79 years old with acute or convalescent COVID-19. Each CDR3 is given with its conserved first and last residue. The D gene is left open where the match is weak. Rows give clone size only sometimes, using once, few, many, or a class for an expanded clone.

clone_size: NA
d_call: TRBD2
v_call: TRBV4-2
j_call: TRBJ2-7
cdr3_nt: TGTGCCAGCAGCCAAGTTGGACTAGCGGGGGTCGGAAGCTCCTACGAGCAGTACTTC
cdr3_aa: CASSQVGLAGVGSSYEQYF

clone_size: NA
d_call: TRBD1
v_call: TRBV19
j_call: TRBJ2-1
cdr3_nt: TGTGCCAGTACCATGGGGACAGGGAACAATGAGCAGTTCTTC
cdr3_aa: CASTMGTGNNEQFF

clone_size: many
d_call: NA
v_call: TRBV6-2/TRBV6-3
j_call: TRBJ1-2
cdr3_nt: TGTGCCAGCAGTTACTCGAGGGAAGGCTACACCTTC
cdr3_aa: CASSYSREGYTF

clone_size: NA
d_call: NA
v_call: TRBV4-3
j_call: TRBJ1-3
cdr3_nt: TGCGCCAGCAGGCCGACAGGCCTTGGAAACACCATATATTTT
cdr3_aa: CASRPTGLGNTIYF

clone_size: NA
d_call: NA
v_call: TRBV2
j_call: TRBJ1-5
cdr3_nt: TGTGCCAGCAGTGAATGGGGAGACCAGCATTTT
cdr3_aa: CASSEWGDQHF

clone_size: NA
d_call: NA
v_call: TRBV2
j_call: TRBJ2-7
cdr3_nt: TGTGCCAGCATCTTTCAGGCAGGGGGGAACGAGCAGTACTTC
cdr3_aa: CASIFQAGGNEQYF

clone_size: NA
d_call: TRBD1
v_call: TRBV6-2/TRBV6-3
j_call: TRBJ1-2
cdr3_nt: TGTGCCAGCAGTACCCCCCGGGACAGGGACTATGGCTACACCTTC
cdr3_aa: CASSTPRDRDYGYTF

clone_size: NA
d_call: NA
v_call: TRBV6-2/TRBV6-3
j_call: TRBJ1-3
cdr3_nt: TGTGCCAGCAGTGGGTTTCGCGGAGGAAACACCATATATTTT
cdr3_aa: CASSGFRGGNTIYF

clone_size: NA
d_call: TRBD1
v_call: TRBV3-1/TRBV3-2
j_call: TRBJ1-1
cdr3_nt: TGTGCCAGCAGCCAACAAGACAGGGCGTTCGGTGAAGCTTTCTTT
cdr3_aa: CASSQQDRAFGEAFF

clone_size: NA
d_call: NA
v_call: TRBV19
j_call: TRBJ1-2
cdr3_nt: TGTGCCAGTAGTAAAAAAACAGCTAACTATGGCTACACCTTC
cdr3_aa: CASSKKTANYGYTF

clone_size: NA
d_call: NA
v_call: TRBV7-8
j_call: TRBJ1-2
cdr3_nt: TGTGCCAGCAGCTTACGTATGGGCCTTCACTATGGCTACACCTTC
cdr3_aa: CASSLRMGLHYGYTF

clone_size: few
d_call: NA
v_call: TRBV24-1
j_call: TRBJ2-5
cdr3_nt: TGTGCCACCAGTTACGGACAGCGTCTCCAAGAGACCCAGTACTTC
cdr3_aa: CATSYGQRLQETQYF

clone_size: NA
d_call: NA
v_call: TRBV28
j_call: TRBJ1-5
cdr3_nt: TGTGCCAGCAGTTTACAGACTATGGTAGTTAGCAATCAGCCCCAGCATTTT
cdr3_aa: CASSLQTMVVSNQPQHF

clone_size: NA
d_call: TRBD1
v_call: TRBV5-6
j_call: TRBJ1-6
cdr3_nt: TGTGCCAGCAGGGGACCGGGACAGGGGCATTCACCCCTCCACTTT
cdr3_aa: CASRGPGQGHSPLHF

clone_size: NA
d_call: TRBD1
v_call: TRBV7-9
j_call: TRBJ2-7
cdr3_nt: TGTGCCAGCAGCCGGGACAGGGATTTAACCTACGAGCAGTACTTC
cdr3_aa: CASSRDRDLTYEQYF

clone_size: few
d_call: NA
v_call: TRBV10-2
j_call: TRBJ2-5
cdr3_nt: TGCGCCAGCAGACAGGGGAGGGATTCGCAGGGGGCTCAAGAGACCCAGTACTTC
cdr3_aa: CASRQGRDSQGAQETQYF

clone_size: NA
d_call: TRBD2
v_call: TRBV5-8
j_call: TRBJ2-3
cdr3_nt: TGTGCCAGCAGATGGCTAGCGGGGGGCATAATCACAGATACGCAGTATTTT
cdr3_aa: CASRWLAGGIITDTQYF

clone_size: NA
d_call: TRBD1
v_call: TRBV19
j_call: TRBJ2-7
cdr3_nt: TGTGCCAGTAGAAAGGGACAGGGCTACGAGCAGTACTTC
cdr3_aa: CASRKGQGYEQYF